A single sample is the source of the 18 T cell receptor beta chains below, sequenced in a study of cytomegalovirus exposure and HLA in healthy donors. Both 60 Vbeta primers and 13 Jbeta primers went into the PCR. Assay used: immunoSEQ multiplex PCR; TCRdb lists only in-frame clones, some missing. The repertoire consists of some 160,000 clones, with 80% occurring once and the leading ten covering approximately 6.5%. The sample was PBMCs. The receptors derive from a male donor in good health and CMV-seropositive.

The gene calls are TRBV27 and TRBJ1-5; TRBD1 is a possible D gene (5 bases). CDR3 length: 13 amino acids. Per germline, CDR1 MNHEY and CDR2 SMNVEV (reference sequence). Between the trimmed V and J ends, which lost 8 bases and 6 bases, there was a span of 14 bases. CDR3 coding DNA: TGTGCCAGCGGTCGCAGGGAGGGTCAGCCCCAGCATTTT. Translated: CASGRREGQPQHF.

This chain connects TRBV14 to TRBJ1-1; D unresolved. The V end lost 1 base, the J end lost 1 base, and 16 bases lay between the germline ends. Germline CDR1 reads SGHDN; CDR2 reads FVKESK. This CDR3 is 17 amino acids long. For the CDR3, the DNA is TGTGCCAGCAGCCAAGTAAGTACGAGTCTCGGGAACACTGAAGCTTTCTTT. Translation: CASSQVSTSLGNTEAFF.

This chain connects TRBV7-9 to TRBJ1-6; 10 bases agree with TRBD1. The CDR3 consists of 14 residues. V lost 5 bases and J lost 10; bases outside the gene matches: 5. In germline, CDR1 is SEHNR, CDR2 FQNEAQ (reference sequence). CDR3 sequence reads: CASSRTGGLSPLHF. As DNA, the CDR3 is TGTGCCAGCAGCCGGACAGGGGGGTTATCACCCCTCCACTTT.

This clone was seen only a few times. The CDR3 is CASSLAAGNNEQFF. CDR3 DNA: TGTGCCAGCAGCCTTGCGGCGGGGAACAATGAGCAGTTCTTC. The chain couples TRBV7-3 to TRBJ2-1, with D possibly TRBD2 on 6 matching bases. V lost 5 bases and J lost 5, with 13 bases in between. The CDR3 extends over 14 amino acids. Germline V CDR1 and CDR2: SGHTA, FQGTGA. Full variable domain (rest looked up from reference TRBV7-3 and TRBJ2-1): GAGVSQTPSNKVTEKGKYVELRCDPISGHTALYWYRQSLGQGPEFLIYFQGTGAADDSGLPNDRFFAVRPEGSVSTLKIQRTERGDSAVYLCASSLAAGNNEQFFGPGTRLTVL.

The chain is built from TRBV19 and TRBJ1-6; 8 nucleotides line up with TRBD1. Trimming cost V 7 bases and J 6 bases; bases outside gene matches: 5. The CDR3 has 14 residues. The germline gives CDR1 LNHDA, CDR2 SQIVND (reference sequence). CDR3 in amino acids: CASKDRAANSPLHF. The DNA of the CDR3 is TGTGCCAGTAAGGACAGGGCAGCTAATTCACCCCTCCACTTT.

This chain joins TRBV9 and TRBJ2-1, with D perhaps TRBD2 (5 bases). This CDR3 has 11 residues. The germline V gene encodes CDR1 SGDLS and CDR2 YYNGEE. Deletions cut 3 bases from V and 8 bases from J, with 6 bases between. The CDR3 coding sequence is TGTGCCAGCAGCGCGAGGGATGAGCAGTTCTTC. Residues: CASSARDEQFF.

This clone was counted a single time. The chain combines TRBV19 with TRBJ2-1, with TRBD1 identical over 9 bases. V was clipped by 4 bases and J by 8 bases; unmatched bases: 3. Germline CDR1 LNHDA, CDR2 SQIVND (reference sequence). CDR3 length: 13 amino acids. In DNA form, the CDR3 reads TGTGCCAGTAGTACCGGGACAGGGTATGAGCAGTTCTTC. It specifies CASSTGTGYEQFF.

The chain recombines TRBV5-8 with TRBJ2-1; 11 bases map to TRBD2. Trimming removed 3 bases from V and 1 base from J; junction bases left unmatched: 3. CDR1 and CDR2 from the germline V gene are SGHTS and YDEGEE. This CDR3 has 16 residues. In DNA form, the CDR3 reads TGTGCCAGCAGCTCCGTAGCGGGAGGGTCCTACAATGAGCAGTTCTTC. Its protein is CASSSVAGGSYNEQFF.

The chain has TRBV6-5 and TRBJ2-7; the match to TRBD1 covers 9 bases. The CDR3 contains 13 residues. The ends lost 5 bases at V and 4 bases at J; junction bases unmatched: 3. CDR1 is MNHEY, CDR2 SVGAGI, per germline. CDR3 in amino acids: CASSPGTGYEQYF. CDR3 coding DNA: TGTGCCAGCAGTCCCGGGACAGGGTACGAGCAGTACTTC.

Worth noting for this clone: This specimen includes other DNA sequences encoding the same CDR3. The chain recombines TRBV28 with TRBJ2-1, with D maybe TRBD2 (5 bases). The V gene lost 2 bases and the J gene lost 7 bases, with 6 bases spanning the gap. This CDR3 has 12 amino acids. The germline V gene encodes CDR1 MDHEN and CDR2 SYDVKM. The CDR3 here is CASSLKRNEQFF. CDR3 nucleotide sequence: TGTGCCAGCAGTTTAAAGCGGAATGAGCAGTTCTTC.

This clone was detected only a few times. The chain combines TRBV7-8 with TRBJ2-1; TRBD1 matches at 10 bases. CDR1 and CDR2 from the germline V gene are SGHVS and FQNEAQ. This CDR3 is built from 16 residues. Trimming cost V 7 bases and J 3 bases; bases outside gene matches: 9. CDR3: CASNPRRDRGYNEQFF. In DNA, the CDR3 is TGTGCCAGCAACCCACGTCGGGACAGGGGCTACAATGAGCAGTTCTTC.

The chain links TRBV5-6 to TRBJ1-2; D may be TRBD1 (6 bases). The CDR3 length is 14 residues. V was cut by 4 bases and J by 4 bases, with 14 bases left in between. Per the germline V gene, CDR1 is SGHDT and CDR2 is YYEEEE. CDR3 bases: TGTGCCAGCAGCCTTGCAGGGGCTACCTATGGCTACACCTTC. Its translation is CASSLAGATYGYTF.

This clone showed up just a few times. The gene calls are TRBV7-9 and TRBJ2-2, with D unresolved. CDR1 is SEHNR and CDR2 is FQNEAQ in the germline V gene (reference sequence). V was shortened by 5 bases and J by 2 bases, with 21 bases between the two germline ends. CDR3 size: 18 residues. The CDR3 reads CASSPSKTSKSNTGELFF. The DNA of the CDR3 is TGTGCCAGCAGCCCCTCGAAAACTTCAAAATCAAACACCGGGGAGCTGTTTTTT.

This clone turned up a few times. J is TRBJ2-5 and V is TRBV7-9; no definite D call. The CDR3 is 12 residues long. Germline CDR1 is SEHNR and CDR2 is FQNEAQ (reference sequence). The V gene lost 4 bases and the J gene lost 4 bases, with 7 bases spanning the gap. The CDR3 reads CASSSVGETQYF. CDR3 DNA: TGTGCCAGCAGCTCCGTCGGAGAGACCCAGTACTTC.

This clone was counted between two and nine times. The chain couples TRBV5-1 to TRBJ1-5, with D perhaps matching TRBD1 (6 bases). Germline V lookup: CDR1 SGHRS, CDR2 YFSETQ. This CDR3 region has 14 residues. The V end was cut by 5 bases, the J end by 3 bases, with 12 bases between. This CDR3 reads CASSRYRDNQPQHF. In DNA form, the CDR3 reads TGCGCCAGCAGTAGGTACAGGGACAATCAGCCCCAGCATTTT.

This clone was counted a few times. The J gene is TRBJ2-7, the V gene TRBV6-1, with 7 bases fitting TRBD1. The CDR3 length is 14 residues. Germline values: CDR1 MNHNS, CDR2 SASEGT. With V trimmed by 1 base and J by 4 bases, 4 bases remained unmatched. CDR3 nucleotide sequence: TGTGCCAGCAGTGAAGGGGACAGTGAGTACGAGCAGTACTTC. As protein: CASSEGDSEYEQYF.

V usage is TRBV27 and J usage is TRBJ2-7, with D possibly being TRBD1 (6 bases). V dropped 5 bases and J dropped 3 bases, with 17 bases sitting between them. The CDR3 is 15 residues long. Germline values: CDR1 MNHEY, CDR2 SMNVEV (reference sequence). In DNA, the CDR3 is TGTGCCAGCAGTCACCCGAGCAGGGGTCTCTACGAGCAGTACTTC. The encoded protein is CASSHPSRGLYEQYF.

The CDR3 protein is CASSRGLAGVNEQFF. The DNA for the CDR3 is TGTGCCAGCAGCCGGGGACTAGCGGGAGTCAATGAGCAGTTCTTC. The genes are TRBV7-6 and TRBJ2-1; 14 positions agree with TRBD2. The germline V gene encodes CDR1 SGHVS and CDR2 FNYEAQ. The CDR3 runs 15 residues. The junction had 3 bases not matched to a gene; V was cut back by 5 bases and J by 6 bases.